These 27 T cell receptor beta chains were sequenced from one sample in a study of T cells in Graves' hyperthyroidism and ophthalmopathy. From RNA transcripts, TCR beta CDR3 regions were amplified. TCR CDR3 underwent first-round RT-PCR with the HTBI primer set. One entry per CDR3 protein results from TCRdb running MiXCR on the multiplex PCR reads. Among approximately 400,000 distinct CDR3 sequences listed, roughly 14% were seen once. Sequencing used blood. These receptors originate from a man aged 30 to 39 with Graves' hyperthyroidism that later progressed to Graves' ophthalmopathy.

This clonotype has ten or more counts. This CDR3 reads CAWSVPSDRERNTEAFF. The CDR3 DNA is TGTGCCTGGAGTGTACCCTCCGACAGGGAGCGGAACACTGAAGCTTTCTTT. The chain employs TRBV30 and TRBJ1-1, with 7 nucleotides matching TRBD1. Germline CDR1 reads GTSNPN; CDR2 reads SVGIG (reference sequence). The CDR3 is 17 residues long. V was clipped by 0 bases and J by 1 base; unmatched bases: 11.

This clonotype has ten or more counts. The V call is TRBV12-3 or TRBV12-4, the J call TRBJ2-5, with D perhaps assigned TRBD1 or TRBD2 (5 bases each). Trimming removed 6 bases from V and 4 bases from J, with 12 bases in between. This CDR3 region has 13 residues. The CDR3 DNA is TGTGCCAGCAGGTCCAGGGACGGAGAGACCCAGTACTTC. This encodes CASRSRDGETQYF.

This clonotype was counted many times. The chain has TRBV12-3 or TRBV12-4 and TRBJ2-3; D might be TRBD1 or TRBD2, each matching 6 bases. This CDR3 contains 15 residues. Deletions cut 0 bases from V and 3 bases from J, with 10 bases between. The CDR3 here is CASSLARGGTDTQYF. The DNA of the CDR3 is TGTGCCAGCAGTTTAGCGAGAGGGGGGACAGATACGCAGTATTTT.

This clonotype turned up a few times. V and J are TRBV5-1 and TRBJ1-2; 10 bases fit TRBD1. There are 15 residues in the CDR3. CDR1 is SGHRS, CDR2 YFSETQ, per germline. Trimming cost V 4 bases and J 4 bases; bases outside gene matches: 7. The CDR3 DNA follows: TGCGCCAGCAGCCCGGACCGGGACAGGGGCTATGGCTACACCTTC. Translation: CASSPDRDRGYGYTF.

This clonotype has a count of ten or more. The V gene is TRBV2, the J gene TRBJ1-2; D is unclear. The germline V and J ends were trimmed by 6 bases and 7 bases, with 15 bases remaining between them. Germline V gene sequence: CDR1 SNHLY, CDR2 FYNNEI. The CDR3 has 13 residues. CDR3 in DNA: TGTGCCAGCAGGGACCAAGGGTTTGGTGGCTACACCTTC. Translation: CASRDQGFGGYTF.

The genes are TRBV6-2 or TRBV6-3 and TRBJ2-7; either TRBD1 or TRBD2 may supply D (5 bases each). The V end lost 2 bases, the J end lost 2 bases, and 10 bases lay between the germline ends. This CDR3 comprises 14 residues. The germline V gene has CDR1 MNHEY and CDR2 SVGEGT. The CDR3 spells CASSYMGTPYEQYF. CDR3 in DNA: TGTGCCAGCAGTTACATGGGGACCCCCTACGAGCAGTACTTC.

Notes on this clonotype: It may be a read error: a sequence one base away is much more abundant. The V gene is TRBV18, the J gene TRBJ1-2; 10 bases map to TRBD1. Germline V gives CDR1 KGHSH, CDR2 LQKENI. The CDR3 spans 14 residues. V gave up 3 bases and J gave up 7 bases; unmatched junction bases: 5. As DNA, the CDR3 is TGTGCCAGCTCACCGGGACAGGGGTCAGGTGGCTACACCTTC. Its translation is CASSPGQGSGGYTF.

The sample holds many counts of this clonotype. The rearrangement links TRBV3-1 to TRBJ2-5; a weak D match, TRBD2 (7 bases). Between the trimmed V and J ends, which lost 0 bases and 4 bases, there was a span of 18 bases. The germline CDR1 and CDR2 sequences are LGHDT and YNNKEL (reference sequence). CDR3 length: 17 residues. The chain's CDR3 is CASSQDGRGGWSETQYF. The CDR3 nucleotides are TGTGCCAGCAGCCAAGATGGGAGGGGGGGCTGGTCAGAGACCCAGTACTTC.

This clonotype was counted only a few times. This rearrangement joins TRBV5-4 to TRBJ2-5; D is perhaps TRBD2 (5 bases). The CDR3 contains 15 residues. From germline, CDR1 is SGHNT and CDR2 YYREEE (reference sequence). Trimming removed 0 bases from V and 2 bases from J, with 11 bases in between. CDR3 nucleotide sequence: TGTGCCAGCAGCTTGGGGGTGCAGCGGCAAGAGACCCAGTACTTC. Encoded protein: CASSLGVQRQETQYF.

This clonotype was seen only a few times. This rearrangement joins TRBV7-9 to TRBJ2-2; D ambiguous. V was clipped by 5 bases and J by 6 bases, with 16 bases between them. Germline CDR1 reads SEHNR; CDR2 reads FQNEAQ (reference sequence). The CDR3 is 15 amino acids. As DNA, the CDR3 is TGTGCCAGCAGCGCTGACGTCGCGCTGCCCGGGGAGCTGTTTTTT. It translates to CASSADVALPGELFF.

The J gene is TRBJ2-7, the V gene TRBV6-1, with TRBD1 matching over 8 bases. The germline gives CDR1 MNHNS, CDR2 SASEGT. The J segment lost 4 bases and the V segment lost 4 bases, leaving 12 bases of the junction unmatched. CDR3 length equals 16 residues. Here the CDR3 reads CASSVWAGTGPYEQYF. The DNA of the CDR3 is TGTGCCAGCAGTGTTTGGGCCGGGACAGGCCCATACGAGCAGTACTTC.

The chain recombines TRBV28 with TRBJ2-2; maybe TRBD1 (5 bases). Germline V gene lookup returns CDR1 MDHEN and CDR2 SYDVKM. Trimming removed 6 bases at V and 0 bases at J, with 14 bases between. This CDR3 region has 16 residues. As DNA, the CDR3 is TGTGCCAGCAGATCTCAGGGTATTCCGAACACCGGGGAGCTGTTTTTT. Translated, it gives CASRSQGIPNTGELFF.

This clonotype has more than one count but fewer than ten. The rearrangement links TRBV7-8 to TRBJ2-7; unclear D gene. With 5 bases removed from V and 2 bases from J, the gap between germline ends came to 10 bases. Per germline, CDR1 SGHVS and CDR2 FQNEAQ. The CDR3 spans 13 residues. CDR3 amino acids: CASSPTPAYEQYF. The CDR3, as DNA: TGTGCCAGCAGCCCTACGCCCGCCTACGAGCAGTACTTC.

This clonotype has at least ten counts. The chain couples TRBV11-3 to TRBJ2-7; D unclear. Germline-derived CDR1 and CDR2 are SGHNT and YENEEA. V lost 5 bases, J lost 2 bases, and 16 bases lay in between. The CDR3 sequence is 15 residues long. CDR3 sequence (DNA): TGTGCCAGCAGCCCCGACCAGACCCTAACCTACGAGCAGTACTTC. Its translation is CASSPDQTLTYEQYF.

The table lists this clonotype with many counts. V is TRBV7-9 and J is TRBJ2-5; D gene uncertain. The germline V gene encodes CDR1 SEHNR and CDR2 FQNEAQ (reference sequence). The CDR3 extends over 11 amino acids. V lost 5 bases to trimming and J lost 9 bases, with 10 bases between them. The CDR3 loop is CASSQAESQYF. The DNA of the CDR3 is TGTGCCAGCAGCCAGGCTGAGTCCCAGTACTTC.

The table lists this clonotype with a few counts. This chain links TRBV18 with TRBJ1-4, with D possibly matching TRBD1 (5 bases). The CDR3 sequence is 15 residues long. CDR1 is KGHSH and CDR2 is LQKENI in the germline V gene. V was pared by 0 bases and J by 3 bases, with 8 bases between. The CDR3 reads CASSPPAGSNEKLFF. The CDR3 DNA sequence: TGTGCCAGCTCACCACCCGCAGGGTCTAATGAAAAACTGTTTTTT. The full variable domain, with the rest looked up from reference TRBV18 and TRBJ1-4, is NAGVMQNPRHLVRRRGQEARLRCSPMKGHSHVYWYRQLPEEGLKFMVYLQKENIIDESGMPKERFSAEFPKEGPSILRIQQVVRGDSAAYFCASSPPAGSNEKLFFGSGTQLSVL.

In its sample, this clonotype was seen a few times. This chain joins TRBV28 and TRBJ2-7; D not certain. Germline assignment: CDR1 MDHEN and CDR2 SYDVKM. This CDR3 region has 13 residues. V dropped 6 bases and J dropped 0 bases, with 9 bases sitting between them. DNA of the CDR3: TGTGCCAGCAGGCCACAGAGCTCCTACGAGCAGTACTTC. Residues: CASRPQSSYEQYF.

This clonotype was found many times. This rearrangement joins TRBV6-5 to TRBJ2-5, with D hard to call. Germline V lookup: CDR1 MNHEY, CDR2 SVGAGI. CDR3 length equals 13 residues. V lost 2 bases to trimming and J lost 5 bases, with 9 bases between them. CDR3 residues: CASSYRAGETQYF. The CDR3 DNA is TGTGCCAGCAGTTACCGCGCCGGGGAGACCCAGTACTTC.

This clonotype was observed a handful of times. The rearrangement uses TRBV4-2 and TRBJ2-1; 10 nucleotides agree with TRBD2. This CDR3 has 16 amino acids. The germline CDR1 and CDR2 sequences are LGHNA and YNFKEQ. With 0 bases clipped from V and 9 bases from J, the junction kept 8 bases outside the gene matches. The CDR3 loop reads CASSQDLAGAGGEQFF. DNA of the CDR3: TGTGCCAGCAGCCAAGATCTAGCGGGGGCCGGCGGTGAGCAGTTCTTC.

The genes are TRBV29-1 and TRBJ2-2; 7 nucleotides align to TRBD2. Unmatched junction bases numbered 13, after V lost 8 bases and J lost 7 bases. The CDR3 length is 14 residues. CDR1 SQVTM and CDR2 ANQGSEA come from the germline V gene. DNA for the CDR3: TGCAGCATCATCGGTCTAGCGGATAGCGGGGAGCTGTTTTTT. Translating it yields CSIIGLADSGELFF.

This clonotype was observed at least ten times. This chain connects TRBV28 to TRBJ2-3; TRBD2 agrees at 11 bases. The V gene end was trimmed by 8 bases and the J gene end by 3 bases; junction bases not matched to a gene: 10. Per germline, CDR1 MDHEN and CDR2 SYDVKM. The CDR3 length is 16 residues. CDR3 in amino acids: CASFRLAGGRTDTQYF. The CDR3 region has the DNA TGTGCCAGCTTCAGGTTAGCGGGGGGGCGGACAGATACGCAGTATTTT.

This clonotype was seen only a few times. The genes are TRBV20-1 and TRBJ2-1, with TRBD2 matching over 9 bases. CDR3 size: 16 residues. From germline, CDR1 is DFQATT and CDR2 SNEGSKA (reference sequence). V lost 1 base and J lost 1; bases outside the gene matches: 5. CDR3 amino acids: CSARVPSGVSYNEQFF. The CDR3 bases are TGCAGTGCTAGAGTCCCTAGCGGGGTTTCCTACAATGAGCAGTTCTTC.

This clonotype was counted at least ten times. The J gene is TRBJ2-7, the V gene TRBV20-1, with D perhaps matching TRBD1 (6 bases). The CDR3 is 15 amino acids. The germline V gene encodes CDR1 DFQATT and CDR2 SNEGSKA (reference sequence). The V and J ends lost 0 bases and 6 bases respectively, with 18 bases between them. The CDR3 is CSAREPGHPSGEQYF. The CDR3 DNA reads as TGCAGTGCTAGAGAACCGGGACACCCCTCAGGCGAGCAGTACTTC.

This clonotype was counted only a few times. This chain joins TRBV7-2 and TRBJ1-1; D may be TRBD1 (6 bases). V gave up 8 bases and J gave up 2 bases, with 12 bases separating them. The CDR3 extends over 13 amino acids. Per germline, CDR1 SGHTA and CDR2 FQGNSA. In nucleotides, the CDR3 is TGTGCCAGCGTGGCAGGGGCAAACACTGAAGCTTTCTTT. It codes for CASVAGANTEAFF. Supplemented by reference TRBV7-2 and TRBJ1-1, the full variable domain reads GAGVSQSPSNKVTEKGKDVELRCDPISGHTALYWYRQSLGQGLEFLIYFQGNSAPDKSGLPSDRFSAERTGGSVSTLTIQRTQQEDSAVYLCASVAGANTEAFFGQGTRLTVV.

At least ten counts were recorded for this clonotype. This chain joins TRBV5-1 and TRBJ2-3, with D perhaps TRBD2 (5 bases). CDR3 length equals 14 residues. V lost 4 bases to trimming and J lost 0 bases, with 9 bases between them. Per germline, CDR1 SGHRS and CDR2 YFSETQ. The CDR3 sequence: CASSPGTSTDTQYF. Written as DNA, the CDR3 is TGCGCCAGCAGCCCGGGAACTAGCACAGATACGCAGTATTTT.

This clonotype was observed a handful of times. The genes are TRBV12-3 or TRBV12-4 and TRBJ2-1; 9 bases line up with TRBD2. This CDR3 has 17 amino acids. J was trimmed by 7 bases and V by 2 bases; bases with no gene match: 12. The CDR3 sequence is CASSLRGGGAGWNEQFF. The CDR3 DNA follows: TGTGCCAGCAGTTTAAGAGGCGGGGGGGCCGGATGGAATGAGCAGTTCTTC.

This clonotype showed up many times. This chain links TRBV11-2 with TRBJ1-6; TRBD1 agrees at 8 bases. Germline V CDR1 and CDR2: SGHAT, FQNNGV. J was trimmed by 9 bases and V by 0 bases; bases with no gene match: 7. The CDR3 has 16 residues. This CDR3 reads CASSLDLGQGASPLHF. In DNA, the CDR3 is TGTGCCAGCAGCTTAGATCTAGGCCAGGGGGCTTCACCCCTCCACTTT.